Following are 29 T cell receptor beta chains from one sample sequenced in a study of blood T cell repertoires in COVID-19. Profiling relied on immunoSEQ multiplex PCR, and the TCRdb table lists in-frame clones only, not all of them. The data contain over 55,000 clones, over 80% of them seen just once; the ten biggest clones take up around 8%. The sequenced sample consisted of peripheral blood. The origin of the receptors is a man aged 50 to 59 with active COVID-19.

V usage is TRBV7-3 and J usage is TRBJ2-6, with D perhaps TRBD1 (5 bases). The CDR3 covers 17 residues. The germline V and J ends were trimmed by 5 bases and 3 bases, with 17 bases remaining between them. The germline gives CDR1 SGHTA, CDR2 FQGTGA. Here the CDR3 DNA reads TGTGCCAGCAGCCCCCCAGGACAATTCGGTGGGGCCAACGTCCTGACTTTC. It translates to CASSPPGQFGGANVLTF.

This clone appeared once. This chain joins TRBV15 and TRBJ1-1; the match to TRBD1 covers 10 bases. The V and J ends lost 0 bases and 1 base, in that order; junction bases with no gene match: 2. Looked up from germline, CDR1 is LNHNV and CDR2 is YYDKDF (reference sequence). The length of the CDR3 is 16 residues. CDR3 loop: CATSRERTGGNTEAFF. The CDR3 DNA follows: TGTGCCACCAGCAGAGAGAGGACAGGGGGGAACACTGAAGCTTTCTTT. Complete variable domain (other parts from reference TRBV15 and TRBJ1-1): DAMVIQNPRYQVTQFGKPVTLSCSQTLNHNVMYWYQQKSSQAPKLLFHYYDKDFNNEADTPDNFQSRRPNTSFCFLDIRSPGLGDTAMYLCATSRERTGGNTEAFFGQGTRLTVV.

V and J are TRBV15 and TRBJ1-2; 7 nucleotides line up with TRBD1. This CDR3 spans 16 amino acids. Germline V lookup: CDR1 LNHNV, CDR2 YYDKDF (reference sequence). With V trimmed by 4 bases and J by 6 bases, 14 bases remained unmatched. The CDR3 is CATSTRTGRGVNGYTF. The CDR3 DNA follows: TGTGCCACCAGCACCCGAACTGGCAGGGGGGTTAATGGCTACACCTTC.

This clone turned up a few times. CDR3 region: CASKRGLTGFSNQPQHF. In DNA form, the CDR3 reads TGTGCCAGTAAGAGGGGGCTGACGGGTTTTAGCAATCAGCCCCAGCATTTT. The V and J genes are TRBV19 and TRBJ1-5, with 7 bases aligning to TRBD1. The CDR3 is made up of 17 amino acids. CDR1 and CDR2 (germline): LNHDA, SQIVND (reference sequence). V trimming: 7 bases; J trimming: 0 bases; junction bases outside the gene matches: 12.

V is TRBV3-1 (or the pseudogene TRBV3-2) and J is TRBJ2-1; 9 bases agree with TRBD2. This CDR3 spans 16 amino acids. Germline CDR1 and CDR2: LGHDT and YNNKEL (reference sequence). V shed 0 bases, J shed 5 bases, and the junction held 5 bases outside the gene matches. CDR3 sequence reads: CASSQDGAGGHNEQFF. The CDR3 nucleotides read TGTGCCAGCAGCCAAGACGGCGCGGGGGGGCACAATGAGCAGTTCTTC.

The rearrangement uses TRBV30 and TRBJ1-5, with a possible D match to TRBD1 (6 bases). The CDR3 is made up of 14 amino acids. Germline lookup yields CDR1 GTSNPN and CDR2 SVGIG (reference sequence). Trimming pared 5 bases from V and 7 bases from J, leaving 18 bases between. The CDR3 region is CAWLKAGGRQPQHF. CDR3 DNA sequence: TGTGCCTGGCTTAAGGCGGGGGGCCGACAGCCCCAGCATTTT.

The chain recombines TRBV28 with TRBJ1-3; 12 bases are shared with TRBD1. The CDR3 length is 14 residues. Germline CDR1 MDHEN, CDR2 SYDVKM. V was clipped by 7 bases and J by 4 bases; unmatched bases: 2. As DNA, the CDR3 is TGTGCCAGCACTGGGACAGGGGGCGGAAACACCATATATTTT. Its translation is CASTGTGGGNTIYF.

The chain uses TRBV28 and TRBJ1-5; D not resolved. The CDR3 covers 14 residues. CDR1 and CDR2 (germline): MDHEN, SYDVKM. Between the trimmed V and J ends, which lost 5 bases and 3 bases, there was a span of 11 bases. CDR3 DNA sequence: TGTGCCAGCAGTCCTACGATCCCCAATCAGCCCCAGCATTTT. This codes for CASSPTIPNQPQHF.

CDR3 region: CASTRGRLEEAFF. The CDR3 DNA follows: TGTGCCAGCACCAGGGGCAGGTTAGAGGAAGCTTTCTTT. This rearrangement joins TRBV9 to TRBJ1-1, with TRBD1 as a possible D gene (6 bases). Trimming pared 6 bases from V and 8 bases from J, leaving 17 bases between. CDR3 length equals 13 residues. Germline loops: CDR1 SGDLS, CDR2 YYNGEE.

Notes on this clone: This CDR3 is also generated by other DNA sequences in the sample. The chain has TRBV6-2 or TRBV6-3 and TRBJ2-5, with D perhaps TRBD2 (6 bases). CDR1 MNHEY and CDR2 SVGEGT come from the germline V gene. V lost 2 bases, J lost 5 bases, and 15 bases lay in between. The CDR3 has 15 amino acids. CDR3: CASSYAGQGPETQYF. CDR3 bases: TGTGCCAGCAGTTACGCGGGGCAGGGACCCGAGACCCAGTACTTC.

This rearrangement joins TRBV5-1 to TRBJ2-7; TRBD2 aligns across 8 bases. With 2 bases clipped from V and 0 bases from J, the junction kept 4 bases outside the gene matches. There are 15 residues in the CDR3. The germline CDR1 and CDR2 sequences are SGHRS and YFSETQ. The CDR3: CASSFTGTSSYEQYF. CDR3 nucleotide sequence: TGCGCCAGCAGCTTCACCGGGACTAGCTCCTACGAGCAGTACTTC.

This chain joins TRBV5-8 and TRBJ2-2, with 7 bases identical to TRBD1. CDR3 length: 14 amino acids. Germline values: CDR1 SGHTS, CDR2 YDEGEE. The junction had 4 bases not matched to a gene; V was cut back by 4 bases and J by 4 bases. For the CDR3, the DNA is TGTGCCAGCAGCCGTGACAGGGTCACCGGGGAGCTGTTTTTT. Protein: CASSRDRVTGELFF. The variable domain in full, completed from reference TRBV5-8 and TRBJ2-2, reads EAGVTQSPTHLIKTRGQQATLRCSPISGHTSVYWYQQALGLGLQFLLWYDEGEERNRGNFPPRFSGRQFPNYSSELNVNALELEDSALYLCASSRDRVTGELFFGEGSRLTVL.

The chain links TRBV2 to TRBJ2-6, with D possibly matching TRBD1 (5 bases). Germline lookup yields CDR1 SNHLY and CDR2 FYNNEI. The CDR3 totals 17 residues. V was pared by 3 bases and J by 0 bases, with 12 bases between. CDR3 bases: TGTGCCAGCAGTGATTTAGGGGTCGGCTCTGGGGCCAACGTCCTGACTTTC. Amino acids: CASSDLGVGSGANVLTF.

This chain connects TRBV7-8 to TRBJ2-1; D is possibly TRBD1 (5 bases). V was cut by 4 bases and J by 15 bases, with 16 bases left in between. CDR1 is SGHVS and CDR2 is FQNEAQ in the germline V gene. The CDR3 extends over 12 amino acids. This CDR3 is CASSSRALVAFF. In nucleotides, the CDR3 is TGTGCCAGCAGCTCCAGGGCCCTAGTGGCGTTCTTC. Full variable domain (rest looked up from reference TRBV7-8 and TRBJ2-1): GAGVSQSPRYKVAKRGQDVALRCDPISGHVSLFWYQQALGQGPEFLTYFQNEAQLDKSGLPSDRFFAERPEGSVSTLKIQRTQQEDSAVYLCASSSRALVAFFGPGTRLTVL.

The V call is TRBV28, the J call TRBJ1-1; TRBD1 agrees at 9 bases. The CDR3 has 14 amino acids. Germline V lookup: CDR1 MDHEN, CDR2 SYDVKM. V dropped 5 bases and J dropped 10; count of bases not matched to a gene: 11. DNA for the CDR3: TGTGCCAGCAGTCCGCCCGAACAGGGGGCCCGAGCTTTCTTT. Protein sequence: CASSPPEQGARAFF.

This chain links TRBV30 with TRBJ1-1; D is unresolved. This CDR3 region has 10 residues. The germline CDR1 and CDR2 sequences are GTSNPN and SVGIG (reference sequence). V lost 7 bases and J 7 bases, leaving 10 bases between the germline ends. The CDR3 loop reads CAFGHGEAFF. Written as DNA, the CDR3 is TGTGCCTTTGGTCACGGTGAAGCTTTCTTT. Full variable domain (missing parts from reference TRBV30 and TRBJ1-1): SQTIHQWPATLVQPVGSPLSLECTVEGTSNPNLYWYRQAAGRGLQLLFYSVGIGQISSEVPQNLSASRPQDRQFILSSKKLLLSDSGFYLCAFGHGEAFFGQGTRLTVV.

This chain joins TRBV5-1 and TRBJ2-7; D gene ambiguous. Germline V lookup: CDR1 SGHRS, CDR2 YFSETQ. The CDR3 loop spans 15 amino acids. V was cut by 1 base and J by 0 bases, with 11 bases left in between. The CDR3 region is CASSLHPESSYEQYF. In DNA form, the CDR3 reads TGCGCCAGCAGCTTGCACCCCGAGAGCTCCTACGAGCAGTACTTC. Filled out from reference TRBV5-1 and TRBJ2-7, the complete variable domain reads KAGVTQTPRYLIKTRGQQVTLSCSPISGHRSVSWYQQTPGQGLQFLFEYFSETQRNKGNFPGRFSGRQFSNSRSEMNVSTLELGDSALYLCASSLHPESSYEQYFGPGTRLTVT.

The V and J genes are TRBV7-2 and TRBJ2-3, with 12 bases fitting TRBD2. This CDR3 has 17 amino acids. CDR1 is SGHTA and CDR2 is FQGNSA in the germline V gene. V trimming: 2 bases; J trimming: 5 bases; junction bases outside the gene matches: 8. DNA for the CDR3: TGTGCCAGCAGCTTATTTCCTAGCGGGGGGGGTAGAGATACGCAGTATTTT. Translation gives CASSLFPSGGGRDTQYF. The full variable domain, rest sourced from reference TRBV7-2 and TRBJ2-3, is GAGVSQSPSNKVTEKGKDVELRCDPISGHTALYWYRQSLGQGLEFLIYFQGNSAPDKSGLPSDRFSAERTGGSVSTLTIQRTQQEDSAVYLCASSLFPSGGGRDTQYFGPGTRLTVL.

The rearrangement uses TRBV14 and TRBJ1-1; 7 nucleotides match TRBD1. The J segment lost 1 base and the V segment lost 4 bases, leaving 3 bases of the junction unmatched. The germline CDR1 and CDR2 sequences are SGHDN and FVKESK. The CDR3 runs to 14 residues. Written as DNA, the CDR3 is TGTGCCAGCAGCCTCCGACAGGGGAACACTGAAGCTTTCTTT. This translates into CASSLRQGNTEAFF.

J is TRBJ1-1 and V is TRBV9, with D tentatively TRBD1 (5 bases). Germline V gives CDR1 SGDLS, CDR2 YYNGEE. The CDR3 is 13 amino acids. Between the trimmed V and J ends, which lost 0 bases and 11 bases, there was a span of 14 bases. Here the CDR3 reads CASSVEGQGVAFF. The CDR3 bases are TGTGCCAGCAGCGTAGAGGGGCAAGGGGTTGCTTTCTTT.

The V and J genes are TRBV6-6 and TRBJ2-1; 8 bases align to TRBD1. Germline V gene lookup returns CDR1 MNHNY and CDR2 SVGAGI (reference sequence). The CDR3 consists of 15 residues. V shed 2 bases, J shed 3 bases, and the junction held 3 bases outside the gene matches. The CDR3: CASSYRDRNYNEQFF. The CDR3 DNA reads TGTGCCAGCAGTTACAGGGACAGGAACTACAATGAGCAGTTCTTC.

The rearrangement links TRBV28 to TRBJ1-2; TRBD1 matches 7 bases. V lost 4 bases and J lost 3; bases outside the gene matches: 2. Germline assignment: CDR1 MDHEN and CDR2 SYDVKM. The CDR3 covers 13 residues. CDR3 amino acids: CASSSGTDYGYTF. CDR3 bases: TGTGCCAGCAGTTCCGGGACAGACTATGGCTACACCTTC.

This chain joins TRBV5-1 and TRBJ2-7; possibly TRBD2 for D (7 bases). The germline V gene encodes CDR1 SGHRS and CDR2 YFSETQ. With 0 bases removed from V and 4 bases from J, the gap between germline ends came to 11 bases. The CDR3 covers 14 residues. DNA of the CDR3: TGCGCCAGCAGCTTGGCGGGGGGCCGGTACGAGCAGTACTTC. It yields the protein CASSLAGGRYEQYF. Variable domain in full (rest from reference TRBV5-1 and TRBJ2-7): KAGVTQTPRYLIKTRGQQVTLSCSPISGHRSVSWYQQTPGQGLQFLFEYFSETQRNKGNFPGRFSGRQFSNSRSEMNVSTLELGDSALYLCASSLAGGRYEQYFGPGTRLTVT.

This clone was counted only a few times. The chain is built from TRBV10-3 and TRBJ1-2; D unclear. CDR3 size: 13 residues. Germline loops: CDR1 ENHRY, CDR2 SYGVKD. Trimming shortened V by 4 bases and J by 1 base, and 7 bases separated the two germline ends. The CDR3 loop reads CAISAADNYGYTF. The CDR3 coding sequence is TGTGCCATCAGTGCGGCGGATAACTATGGCTACACCTTC.

The CDR3 DNA reads TGCGCCAGCAGCCAAGATGGAGTAGCGGCCCTTCAAGAGACCCAGTACTTC. Encoded protein: CASSQDGVAALQETQYF. This chain joins TRBV4-1 and TRBJ2-5, with D perhaps matching TRBD2 (6 bases). The CDR3 is 17 residues long. CDR1 MGHRA and CDR2 YSYEKL come from the germline V gene. V lost 0 bases and J lost 2, with 16 bases in between.

The chain couples TRBV30 to TRBJ1-2; 8 positions agree with TRBD1. Germline V gives CDR1 GTSNPN, CDR2 SVGIG (reference sequence). V shed 3 bases and J 5 bases; nucleotides not matched to a gene: 5. CDR3 size: 13 residues. The CDR3 nucleotides read TGTGCCTGGAGACCCAGGGGGCAATATGGCTACACCTTC. Residues: CAWRPRGQYGYTF.

The rearrangement joins TRBV13 to TRBJ2-1; tentatively, D is TRBD2 (6 bases). The V end was cut by 5 bases, the J end by 0 bases, with 11 bases between. Looked up from germline, CDR1 is PRHDT and CDR2 is FYEKMQ (reference sequence). The CDR3 is 15 residues long. DNA of the CDR3: TGTGCCAGCAGCCCACTTAGCGGCTCCTACAATGAGCAGTTCTTC. Encoded protein: CASSPLSGSYNEQFF.

J is TRBJ2-1 and V is TRBV9; perhaps TRBD1 as D (6 bases). Trimming shortened V by 4 bases and J by 8 bases, and 16 bases separated the two germline ends. CDR1 is SGDLS, CDR2 YYNGEE, per germline. The CDR3 runs 14 residues. The CDR3: CASSSRGRGYEQFF. The CDR3, as DNA: TGTGCCAGCAGCTCCCGAGGAAGGGGGTATGAGCAGTTCTTC.

The V and J genes are TRBV28 and TRBJ1-5; D might be TRBD1 (5 bases). V was shortened by 2 bases and J by 1 base, with 9 bases between the two germline ends. Looked up from germline, CDR1 is MDHEN and CDR2 is SYDVKM. The CDR3 sequence is 15 residues long. The CDR3 is CASSLGGGSNQPQHF. In DNA, the CDR3 is TGTGCCAGCAGTTTAGGCGGGGGGAGCAATCAGCCCCAGCATTTT.